This record concerns one T cell receptor beta chain sequence. The antigen is undetermined. This sample is drawn from a study of a mutant IDH1 vaccine in newly diagnosed glioma. Regarding the study as a whole: Vaccination induced immune responses in about 93% of patients.

Some clones are missing from TCRdb's copy, which holds only in-frame ones; the method was immunoSEQ multiplex PCR. The data hold around 92,000 clones, with about four fifths observed a single time. CDR1 and CDR2 from the germline V gene are MNHEY and SMNVEV (reference sequence). The CDR3 has 16 amino acids. Between the trimmed V and J ends, which lost 2 bases and 1 base, there was a span of 14 bases. Time point in this sample: baseline, week 1 (first vaccination visit). Treatment specified: pre-vaccination baseline after standard-of-care therapy. This sequence originates from a woman in her fifties or sixties with glioma. Source: PBMCs, taken from a glioma patient treated with radiotherapy, temozolomide or both. The J gene is TRBJ1-1, the V gene TRBV27; the D is unclear. The CDR3 DNA reads as TGTGCCAGCAGTTTAAATACCGTCCGATCGAACACTGAAGCTTTCTTT. Its protein is CASSLNTVRSNTEAFF.